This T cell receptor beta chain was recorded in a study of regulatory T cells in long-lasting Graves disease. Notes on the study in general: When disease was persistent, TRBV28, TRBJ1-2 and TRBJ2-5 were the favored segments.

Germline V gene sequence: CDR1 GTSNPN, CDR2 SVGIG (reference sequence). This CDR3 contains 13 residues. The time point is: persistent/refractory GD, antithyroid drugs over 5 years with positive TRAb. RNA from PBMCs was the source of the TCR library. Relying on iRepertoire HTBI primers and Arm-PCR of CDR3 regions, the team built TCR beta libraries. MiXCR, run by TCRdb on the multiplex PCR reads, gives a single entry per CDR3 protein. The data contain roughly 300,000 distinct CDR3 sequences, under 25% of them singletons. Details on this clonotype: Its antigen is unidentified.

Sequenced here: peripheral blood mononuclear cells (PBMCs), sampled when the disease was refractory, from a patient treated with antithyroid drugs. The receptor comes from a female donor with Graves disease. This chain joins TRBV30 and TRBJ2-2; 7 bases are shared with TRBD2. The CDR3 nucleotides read TGTGCATATAGCGGGCAGGGCGCCGGGGAGCTGTTTTTT. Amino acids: CAYSGQGAGELFF.